Listed below are T cell receptor beta chains from one sample, sequenced in a study of cytomegalovirus exposure and HLA in healthy donors. Method: immunoSEQ multiplex PCR; TCRdb's copy keeps in-frame clones and lacks some. The table records around 150,000 clones, less than 80% of them present only once. The sequenced material came from PBMCs. The receptors come from a man in his forties or fifties in good health and CMV-seropositive. Both conserved end residues are part of each CDR3. D genes are given only for firm matches. Only some rows state a clone size, as once, few, many or a class for expanded clones.

size | D | J | V | DNA | CDR3
few | TRBD1 | TRBJ1-1 | TRBV15 | TGTGCCACCAGCAGCTCCGGACAGGCCTTCGCTTTCTTT | CATSSSGQAFAFF
- | TRBD2 | TRBJ2-1 | TRBV9 | TGTGCCAGCAGCGGGAGTAGCGGGAGAGGTTACAATGAGCAGTTCTTC | CASSGSSGRGYNEQFF
- | TRBD1 | TRBJ2-6 | TRBV28 | TGTGCCAGCAGTAAGAGGACAGGGCGTTCCCCCAGGGGGGCCAACGTCCTGACTTTC | CASSKRTGRSPRGANVLTF
- | TRBD2 | TRBJ2-1 | TRBV28 | TGTGCCAGCAGTTTCGAGGGACTAGCGCGGAATGAGCAGTTCTTC | CASSFEGLARNEQFF
- | - | TRBJ2-7 | TRBV4-1 | TGCGCCAGCAGCCAAAATTCCGCTAGTCGCTACTACGAGCAGTACTTC | CASSQNSASRYYEQYF
- | - | TRBJ2-1 | TRBV10-1 | TGCGCCAGCAGTGACTCAACTAGGACTGAGCAGTTCTTC | CASSDSTRTEQFF
- | - | TRBJ2-7 | TRBV11-2 | TGTGCCAGCAGCCCTTACTCCTCGGGCTACGAGCAGTACTTC | CASSPYSSGYEQYF
- | - | TRBJ2-7 | TRBV6-1 | TGTGCCAGCAGTGCACTAAACTACGAGCAGTACTTC | CASSALNYEQYF
- | - | TRBJ2-1 | TRBV5-6 | TGTGCCAGCAGCCAAGGCGGACAGAGCTACAATGAGCAGTTCTTC | CASSQGGQSYNEQFF
- | TRBD1 | TRBJ2-3 | TRBV10-3 | TGTGCCATCAGCTTTCCCGGGACAGCTAGCACAGATACGCAGTATTTT | CAISFPGTASTDTQYF
once | TRBD2 | TRBJ2-7 | TRBV7-6 | TGTGCCAGCAGCTTGCTAGCGGTCGGGGTCGAGCAGTACTTC | CASSLLAVGVEQYF
- | TRBD1 | TRBJ1-2 | TRBV19 | TGTGCCAGTAGTAGGGGACAGGGCGGAGGCTACACCTTC | CASSRGQGGGYTF
once | - | TRBJ1-1 | TRBV6-6 | TGTGCCAGCAGTTACTCGCGGATGAACACTGAAGCTTTCTTT | CASSYSRMNTEAFF
once | - | TRBJ2-7 | TRBV13 | TGTGCCAGCAGTGCCGGGACACCCGACTACGAGCAGTACTTC | CASSAGTPDYEQYF
- | TRBD1 | TRBJ2-1 | TRBV13 | TGTGCCAGCAGCTTAGGCCGGAGGACAGGGCCTCTTAATGAGCAGTTCTTC | CASSLGRRTGPLNEQFF
- | - | TRBJ1-6 | TRBV19 | - | CASSFGQGSSHF
once | TRBD2 | TRBJ2-5 | TRBV5-1 | TGCGCCAGCAGCTTGGCTAGCGGCCAAGAGACCCAGTACTTC | CASSLASGQETQYF
- | - | TRBJ2-3 | TRBV5-4 | TGTGCCAGCAGCTTGCGGCGGGTTTTAACAGATACGCAGTATTTT | CASSLRRVLTDTQYF
- | TRBD1 | TRBJ1-2 | TRBV2 | TGTGCCAGCAGTCTCCCGGGACAGGGGGGCTACACCTTC | CASSLPGQGGYTF
- | - | TRBJ1-2 | TRBV30 | TGTGCCTGGAGTGTACTGGCCAGGGTTTACTATGGCTACACCTTC | CAWSVLARVYYGYTF
once | - | TRBJ1-3 | TRBV29-1 | TGCAGCGTGACCTACAGCTCTGGAAACACCATATATTTT | CSVTYSSGNTIYF
few | - | TRBJ1-1 | TRBV18 | TGTGCCAGCTCACTTCAGATGAACACTGAAGCTTTCTTT | CASSLQMNTEAFF
- | - | TRBJ2-5 | TRBV9 | TGTGCCAGCAGCGCTGTGGGTACTAGTGGAGAGACCCAGTACTTC | CASSAVGTSGETQYF
- | TRBD2 | TRBJ2-7 | TRBV11-2 | TGTGCCAGCAGCTTAGCTGCTAGCGGGAGGGCCGAGCAGTACTTC | CASSLAASGRAEQYF
- | - | TRBJ2-5 | TRBV7-7 | TGTGCTAGCAGCCAGGGGCCCCAAGAGACCCAGTACTTC | CASSQGPQETQYF
- | - | TRBJ1-2 | TRBV7-6 | TGTGCCAGCAGCTTAGGGGCCCCGACAGGCGCCGTTGGGTATGGCTACACCTTC | CASSLGAPTGAVGYGYTF
- | - | TRBJ2-7 | TRBV29-1 | TGCAGCGTTGGCCTCACAACCTACGAGCAGTACTTC | CSVGLTTYEQYF
- | - | TRBJ1-5 | TRBV30 | TGTGCCTGGAGCCGAGGGACACCTAATCAGCCCCAGCATTTT | CAWSRGTPNQPQHF
- | TRBD2 | TRBJ2-7 | TRBV5-6 | TGTGCCAGCAGCTGGACTAGCGGGATCTCCTACGAGCAGTACTTC | CASSWTSGISYEQYF
- | - | TRBJ2-2 | TRBV13 | TGTGCCAGCAGCTTACTAATCGGGAGAGACACCGGGGAGCTGTTTTTT | CASSLLIGRDTGELFF
- | - | TRBJ2-1 | TRBV28 | TGTGCCAGCACCCCAGGGGGCGGGGGACAAGTGCAGTTCTTC | CASTPGGGGQVQFF
few | - | TRBJ2-3 | TRBV10-2 | TGCGCCAGCAGTGAGTTTGGACTAACCTATGATACGCAGTATTTT | CASSEFGLTYDTQYF
- | TRBD1 | TRBJ1-5 | TRBV19 | TGTGCCAGTAGTATCCCGACAGGGGGCAGGAAAAATCAGCCCCAGCATTTT | CASSIPTGGRKNQPQHF
few | - | TRBJ2-7 | TRBV11-2 | TGTGCCAGCAGCTTCAGCGCTTACGAGCAGTACTTC | CASSFSAYEQYF
- | TRBD2 | TRBJ2-7 | TRBV7-9 | TGTGCCAGCAGCCCAGGGGCGGGAGGGCCCCACGAGCAGTACTTC | CASSPGAGGPHEQYF
- | TRBD1 | TRBJ1-3 | TRBV2 | TGTGCCAGCAGGGAAACAGGGGCTGGAAACACCATATATTTT | CASRETGAGNTIYF
- | - | TRBJ2-1 | TRBV5-4 | TGTGCCAGCAGCCCAGACAGAAATGAGCAGTTCTTC | CASSPDRNEQFF
- | TRBD2 | TRBJ2-7 | TRBV5-1 | TGCGCCAGCTCACCTAGCGGGAGTTCCTACGAGCAGTACTTC | CASSPSGSSYEQYF
- | - | TRBJ1-5 | TRBV18 | TGTGCCAGCTCACCTCAATTTATCTCGGGTCAGCCCCAGCATTTT | CASSPQFISGQPQHF
- | - | TRBJ2-5 | TRBV4-2 | TGTGCCAGCAGCCAAGAGGTTGGGCGGGTAGAAGAGACCCAGTACTTC | CASSQEVGRVEETQYF
- | - | TRBJ2-6 | TRBV6-6 | TGTGCCAGCAGTCAGGGATCGGCTGGGGCCAACGTCCTGACTTTC | CASSQGSAGANVLTF
- | - | TRBJ1-1 | TRBV10-3 | TGTGCCATCAGGTCTTGGGCTTCCGAAGCTTTCTTT | CAIRSWASEAFF
- | TRBD1 | TRBJ1-1 | TRBV18 | TGTGCCAGCTCACCACCGAAAACAGGGGTCGACATGAACACTGAAGCTTTCTTT | CASSPPKTGVDMNTEAFF
- | - | TRBJ1-2 | TRBV7-2 | TGTGCCAGCAGCCCAAGAGCCGGGGAGGGCTACACCTTC | CASSPRAGEGYTF
- | - | TRBJ2-2 | TRBV30 | TGTGCCTGGAGTCAGGACAGTTACACCGGGGAGCTGTTTTTT | CAWSQDSYTGELFF
- | - | TRBJ1-2 | TRBV2 | TGTGCCAGCAGTGGAGACAGGTTCGGCTACACCTTC | CASSGDRFGYTF
- | - | TRBJ1-2 | TRBV14 | TGTGCCAGCAGCCAAGTGGCGGTCCCCCTTAACTATGGCTACACCTTC | CASSQVAVPLNYGYTF
- | - | TRBJ1-6 | TRBV19 | TGTGCCAGTAGTATAACTTTTCAGGCCCTCCGGTGGTCACCCCTCCACTTT | CASSITFQALRWSPLHF
- | TRBD2 | TRBJ2-7 | TRBV11-2 | TGTGCCAGCAGCGGGACTAGCGGGACGCACCGTATCTACGAGCAGTACTTC | CASSGTSGTHRIYEQYF
- | TRBD1 | TRBJ1-4 | TRBV2 | TGTGCCAGCAGCGATGGGACAGGGTATGAAAAACTGTTTTTT | CASSDGTGYEKLFF
- | TRBD1 | TRBJ1-1 | TRBV5-4 | TGTGCCAGCAGTAGGGACAGCAACACTGAAGCTTTCTTT | CASSRDSNTEAFF
- | - | TRBJ1-2 | TRBV6-5 | TGTGCCAGCAGTTACAGTCGTATCCCGGGGAAGAATGGCTACACCTTC | CASSYSRIPGKNGYTF
- | TRBD1 | TRBJ1-2 | TRBV28 | TGTGCCAGCCAGGGGGCGAACTATGGCTACACCTTC | CASQGANYGYTF
- | - | TRBJ1-2 | TRBV21-1 | TGTGCCAGCAGCTCCCAAGACAGGGGGCGCGGGACCGATGGCTACACCTTC | CASSSQDRGRGTDGYTF
few | - | TRBJ1-5 | TRBV19 | TGTGCCAGTAGTTCCCCGCAGTATGACAATCAGCCCCAGCATTTT | CASSSPQYDNQPQHF
- | - | TRBJ2-5 | TRBV5-1 | TGCGCCAGCCAATCGGGGTCCGGAGAGACCCAGTACTTC | CASQSGSGETQYF
- | TRBD1 | TRBJ2-2 | TRBV19 | TGTGCCAGTACGGACAGGGAGAGCACCGGGGAGCTGTTTTTT | CASTDRESTGELFF
- | - | TRBJ1-4 | TRBV30 | TGTGCCTCCCCCCTGCCCGGGGGTGAAAAACTGTTTTTT | CASPLPGGEKLFF
- | - | TRBJ2-3 | TRBV10-3 | TGTGCCATCAGTGAGGGGGGACTAGGGGGCGATACGCAGTATTTT | CAISEGGLGGDTQYF